These 11 T cell receptor beta chains were all obtained from the same sample, sequenced in a study of early T cells in non-severe SARS-CoV-2 infection. TCRdb ran MiXCR on the 5' RACE reads and lists one entry per CDR3 protein. The profile shows 90,000 to 130,000 distinct CDR3 sequences, around 13% of them singletons. Specimen: whole blood, collected at baseline. These receptors were collected from an adult who was a healthcare worker with PCR-confirmed SARS-CoV-2 infection or an uninfected control (not recorded which).

The genes are TRBV29-1 and TRBJ2-3; perhaps TRBD2 as D (6 bases). Looked up from germline, CDR1 is SQVTM and CDR2 is ANQGSEA. With 4 bases removed from V and 2 bases from J, the gap between germline ends came to 10 bases. This CDR3 spans 13 amino acids. The CDR3 DNA is TGCAGCGTTGGCGGGATGGTCACAGATACGCAGTATTTT. This gives the protein CSVGGMVTDTQYF.

This chain uses TRBV4-1 with TRBJ2-3, with D possibly being TRBD1 (5 bases). The germline gives CDR1 MGHRA, CDR2 YSYEKL. The CDR3 covers 16 residues. Between the trimmed V and J ends, which lost 0 bases and 6 bases, there was a span of 16 bases. The CDR3 DNA follows: TGCGCCAGCAGCCAAGATAGTTACAGAAGGGGCGATACGCAGTATTTT. Its translation: CASSQDSYRRGDTQYF.

The chain recombines TRBV20-1 with TRBJ2-3, with TRBD2 matching over 8 bases. Germline V gene lookup returns CDR1 DFQATT and CDR2 SNEGSKA (reference sequence). V dropped 3 bases and J dropped 2; count of bases not matched to a gene: 7. This CDR3 spans 15 amino acids. CDR3 residues: CSARRGETTTDTQYF. CDR3 in DNA: TGCAGTGCTAGGCGGGGGGAGACAACCACAGATACGCAGTATTTT.

This clonotype was counted only a few times. The J gene is TRBJ2-7, the V gene TRBV20-1; 8 bases are shared with TRBD1. Trimming cost V 6 bases and J 6 bases; bases outside gene matches: 16. Germline V gene data show CDR1 as DFQATT and CDR2 as SNEGSKA (reference sequence). CDR3 length equals 15 residues. The CDR3 is CSAHRFGQGEREQYF. CDR3 bases: TGCAGTGCCCACCGTTTTGGACAGGGTGAACGCGAGCAGTACTTC.

V and J are TRBV4-2 and TRBJ2-7; 10 bases are shared with TRBD1. The CDR3 loop spans 15 amino acids. With 4 bases clipped from V and 4 bases from J, the junction kept 7 bases outside the gene matches. Germline-derived CDR1 and CDR2 are LGHNA and YNFKEQ. CDR3 bases: TGTGCCAGCAGCCCAAGACAGGGGGCCAATTACGAGCAGTACTTC. Amino acids: CASSPRQGANYEQYF.

This clonotype was observed at least ten times. This chain joins TRBV20-1 and TRBJ2-1; 15 bases agree with TRBD2. The CDR3 contains 16 residues. V dropped 0 bases and J dropped 6; count of bases not matched to a gene: 3. Germline CDR1 reads DFQATT; CDR2 reads SNEGSKA (reference sequence). CDR3 region: CSARDRTSGRVNEQFF. Written as DNA, the CDR3 is TGCAGTGCTAGAGATCGGACTAGCGGGAGGGTCAATGAGCAGTTCTTC.

This clonotype was seen many times. The chain carries TRBV12-3 or TRBV12-4 and TRBJ1-1; 11 positions match TRBD1. The trim removed 9 bases at V and 4 bases at J, leaving 4 bases unmatched. The CDR3 contains 13 residues. The CDR3 region has the DNA TGTGCCAGTGGACAGGGGGCGGGCACTGAAGCTTTCTTT. Translated, it gives CASGQGAGTEAFF.

This clonotype was counted only a few times. V is TRBV4-1 and J is TRBJ2-3; D perhaps matches TRBD2 (5 bases). Looked up from germline, CDR1 is MGHRA and CDR2 is YSYEKL. This CDR3 is built from 14 residues. The germline V and J ends were trimmed by 1 base and 4 bases, with 9 bases remaining between them. The DNA for the CDR3 is TGCGCCAGCAGCCAAGCGGGAAGCGCAGATACGCAGTATTTT. Amino acid sequence: CASSQAGSADTQYF.

The V call is TRBV20-1, the J call TRBJ2-1; no firm D call. The CDR3 has 14 amino acids. Germline CDR1 is DFQATT and CDR2 is SNEGSKA (reference sequence). V lost 0 bases to trimming and J lost 7 bases, with 13 bases between them. The CDR3 DNA reads TGCAGTGCTAGAGATTTTAGGGCTAGAAATGAGCAGTTCTTC. Translation gives CSARDFRARNEQFF.

V is TRBV3-1 and J is TRBJ2-3; 9 positions agree with TRBD2. Trimming removed 2 bases from V and 7 bases from J; junction bases left unmatched: 7. The CDR3 has 15 residues. Germline V gives CDR1 LGHDT, CDR2 YNNKEL (reference sequence). The CDR3 bases are TGTGCCAGCAGCCAAAGGGGGGCTAGCGGGAATACGCAGTATTTT. Amino acid sequence: CASSQRGASGNTQYF.

This clonotype has at least ten counts. The DNA of the CDR3 is TGTGCCAGCAGCTTGGGGAATTACAATGAGCAGTTCTTC. Protein product: CASSLGNYNEQFF. V and J are TRBV5-6 and TRBJ2-1; D is uncertain. Trimming cost V 0 bases and J 4 bases, with 5 bases left between them. CDR3 length equals 13 residues. Germline V gene lookup returns CDR1 SGHDT and CDR2 YYEEEE.